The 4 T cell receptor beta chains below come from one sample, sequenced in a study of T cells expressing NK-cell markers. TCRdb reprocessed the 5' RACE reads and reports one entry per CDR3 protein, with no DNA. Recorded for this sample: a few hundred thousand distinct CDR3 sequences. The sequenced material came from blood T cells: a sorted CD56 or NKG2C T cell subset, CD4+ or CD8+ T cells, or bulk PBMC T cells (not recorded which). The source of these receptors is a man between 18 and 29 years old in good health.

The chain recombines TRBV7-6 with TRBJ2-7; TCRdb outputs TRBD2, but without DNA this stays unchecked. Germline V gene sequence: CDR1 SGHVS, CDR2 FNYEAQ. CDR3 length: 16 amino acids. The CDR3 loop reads CASSVGPAGAVYEQYF.

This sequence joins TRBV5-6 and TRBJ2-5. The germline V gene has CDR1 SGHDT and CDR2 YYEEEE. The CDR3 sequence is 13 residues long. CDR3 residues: CASSLVDQETQYF.

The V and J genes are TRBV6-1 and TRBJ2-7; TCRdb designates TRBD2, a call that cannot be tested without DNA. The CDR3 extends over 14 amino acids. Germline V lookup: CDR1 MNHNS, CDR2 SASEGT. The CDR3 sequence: CASREGLASLEQYF.

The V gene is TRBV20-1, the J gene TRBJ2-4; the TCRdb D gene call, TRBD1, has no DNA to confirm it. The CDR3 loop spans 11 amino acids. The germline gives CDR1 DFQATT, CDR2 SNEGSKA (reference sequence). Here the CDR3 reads CSAREGVIQYF.